This T cell receptor (beta chain) was captured in a study of T cells in Graves' hyperthyroidism and ophthalmopathy. The study enrolled patients aged 18 to 65 with newly diagnosed hyperthyroidism of under 2 months' duration. V lost 7 bases and J 5 bases, leaving 12 bases between the germline ends. The CDR3 runs 12 residues. In germline, CDR1 is SGHDT, CDR2 YYEEEE. RNA transcripts provided the source from which TCR beta CDR3 regions were amplified. Carried out on the TCR CDR3, a first-round RT-PCR used the HTBI primer set. TCRdb recomputed calls from the multiplex PCR reads with MiXCR, one row per CDR3 protein. The sample carries hundreds of thousands of distinct CDR3 sequences, roughly 25% recorded once.

Sequenced material: blood. This receptor was taken from a man aged 50 to 59 with Graves' hyperthyroidism. The chain carries TRBV5-6 and TRBJ1-1; tentative D call: TRBD1 (5 bases). The CDR3, as DNA: TGTGCCAGCGGCTCGGGGGAGACTGAAGCTTTCTTT. Translated: CASGSGETEAFF.